This entry describes one T cell receptor beta chain. The CDR3 is 15 residues long. The protocol was immunoSEQ multiplex PCR, while the TCRdb copy is restricted to in-frame clones and leaves out a portion. The table has fewer than 300,000 clones, roughly 90% seen once. This sample is drawn from a study of blood T cell repertoires in COVID-19. The sequence came from a man between 18 and 35 years old with active or convalescent COVID-19. Sequenced: peripheral blood. This sequence joins TRBV21-1 and TRBJ1-2; whether TRBD1, the table's D call, matches the DNA was not checked. TRBV21-1 is a pseudogene segment. CDR3: CASSNKTGGWHGYTF. In nucleotides, the CDR3 is TGTGCCAGCAGCAACAAGACAGGGGGTTGGCATGGCTACACCTTC.